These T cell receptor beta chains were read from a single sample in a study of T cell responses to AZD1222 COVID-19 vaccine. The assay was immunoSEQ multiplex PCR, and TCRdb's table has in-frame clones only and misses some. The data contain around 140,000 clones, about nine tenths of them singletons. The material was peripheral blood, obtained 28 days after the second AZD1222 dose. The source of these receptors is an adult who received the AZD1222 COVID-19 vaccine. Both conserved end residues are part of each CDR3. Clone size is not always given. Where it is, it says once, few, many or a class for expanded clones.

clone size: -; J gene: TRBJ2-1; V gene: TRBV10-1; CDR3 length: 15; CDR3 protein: CASSESSRGANEQFF
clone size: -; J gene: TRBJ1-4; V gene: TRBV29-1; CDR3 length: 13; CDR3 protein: CSVGPGVGEKLFF
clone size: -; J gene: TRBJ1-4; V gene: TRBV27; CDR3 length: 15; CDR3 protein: CASSSRDGRREKLFF
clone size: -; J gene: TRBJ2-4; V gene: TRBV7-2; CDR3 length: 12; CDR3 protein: CASSLVRDIQYF
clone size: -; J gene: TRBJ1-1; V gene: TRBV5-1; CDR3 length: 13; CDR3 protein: CASSPQLNTEAFF
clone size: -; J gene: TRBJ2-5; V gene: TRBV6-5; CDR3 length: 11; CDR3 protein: CASRTRETQYF
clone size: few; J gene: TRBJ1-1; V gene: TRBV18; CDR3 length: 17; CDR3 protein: CASSPMAGGTVNTEAFF
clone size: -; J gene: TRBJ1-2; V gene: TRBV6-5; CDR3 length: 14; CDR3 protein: CASSPGGRYYGYTF
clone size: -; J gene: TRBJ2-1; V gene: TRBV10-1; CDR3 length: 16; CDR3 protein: CASSSSGGATYNEQFF
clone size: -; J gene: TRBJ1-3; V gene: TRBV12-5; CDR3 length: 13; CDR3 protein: CASGSPSGNTIYF
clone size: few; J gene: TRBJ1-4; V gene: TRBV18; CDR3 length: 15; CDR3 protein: CASSPPNGINEKLFF
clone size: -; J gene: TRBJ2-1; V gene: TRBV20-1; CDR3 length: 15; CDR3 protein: CSASGGQVLWNEQFF
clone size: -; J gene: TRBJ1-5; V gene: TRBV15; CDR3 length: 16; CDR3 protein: CATSRSTIWGNQPQHF
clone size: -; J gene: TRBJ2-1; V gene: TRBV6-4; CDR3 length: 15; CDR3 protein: CASSDKGTSNNEQFF
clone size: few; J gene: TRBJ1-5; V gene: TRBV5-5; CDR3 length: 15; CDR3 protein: CASSLSGQGNQPQHF
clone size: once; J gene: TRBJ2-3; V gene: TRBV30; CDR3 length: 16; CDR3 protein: CAWTRGQSAQADTQYF
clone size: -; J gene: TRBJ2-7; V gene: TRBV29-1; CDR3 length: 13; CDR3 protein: CSVERQGNSEQYF
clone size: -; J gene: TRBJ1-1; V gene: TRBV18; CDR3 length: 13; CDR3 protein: CASSTGGLSEAFF
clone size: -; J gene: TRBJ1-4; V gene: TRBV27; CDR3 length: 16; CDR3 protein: CASSLHTGLTNEKLFF
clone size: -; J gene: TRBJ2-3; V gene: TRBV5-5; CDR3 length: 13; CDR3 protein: CASSWTSADTQYF
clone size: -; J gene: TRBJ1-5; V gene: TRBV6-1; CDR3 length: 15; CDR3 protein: CASSEIWGGGQPQHF
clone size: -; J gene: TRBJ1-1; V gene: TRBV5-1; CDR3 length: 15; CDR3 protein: CASSLVGQENTEAFF
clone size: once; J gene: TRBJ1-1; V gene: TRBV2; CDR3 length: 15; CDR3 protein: CASSEDRGLGTEAFF
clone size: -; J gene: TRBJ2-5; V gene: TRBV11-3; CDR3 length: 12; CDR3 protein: CASSPPEETQYF
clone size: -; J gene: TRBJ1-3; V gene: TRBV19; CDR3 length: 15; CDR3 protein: CAIWGGAYSGNTIYF
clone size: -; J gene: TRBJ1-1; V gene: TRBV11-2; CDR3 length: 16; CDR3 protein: CASIESQGAANTEAFF
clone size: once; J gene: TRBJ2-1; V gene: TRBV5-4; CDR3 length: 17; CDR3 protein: CASSLVGRGLSYNEQFF
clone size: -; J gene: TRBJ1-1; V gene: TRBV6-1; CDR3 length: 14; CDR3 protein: CASSEMGQGTEAFF
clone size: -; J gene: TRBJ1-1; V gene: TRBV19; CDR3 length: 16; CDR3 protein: CASSIVAGGLNTEAFF
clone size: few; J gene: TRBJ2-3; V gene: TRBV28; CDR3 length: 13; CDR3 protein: CAIGTESTDTQYF
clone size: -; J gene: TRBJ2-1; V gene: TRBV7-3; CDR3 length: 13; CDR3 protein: CASSSSEGLPQFF